This T cell receptor beta chain was sequenced in a study of T cell changes during pregnancy in multiple sclerosis. Trimming took off 6 bases at V and 4 bases at J, with 22 bases between the two ends. CDR3 length: 16 residues. The germline V gene encodes CDR1 SGHTA and CDR2 FQGNSA. Data came from immunoSEQ multiplex PCR; TCRdb stores just in-frame clones and leaves some out. Of about 75,000 clones in the sample, 94% are singletons; the top ten hold approximately 0.15%. The input for sequencing was CD4+ T cells from peripheral blood mononuclear cells, taken after pregnancy. The source is a female donor with multiple sclerosis, enrolled in a pregnancy study. This chain joins TRBV7-2 and TRBJ2-7, with D perhaps TRBD2 (6 bases). The CDR3 region is CASSFPEGTGTYEQYF. The CDR3 coding sequence is TGTGCCAGCAGTTTTCCCGAAGGGACCGGGACTTACGAGCAGTACTTC.